This TCR beta chain was found in a study of CD8 T cells in ankylosing spondylitis. Overall study results and limits: A motif of roughly eight highly homologous TCR beta variants was seen as apparently characteristic of ankylosing spondylitis blood.

To note about this clonotype: Its specificity is not known.

MiXCR, applied by TCRdb to the 5' RACE reads, yields one record per CDR3 protein. The profile shows 670,000 or so distinct CDR3 sequences, around 20% of them singletons. CDR1 is MGHDK, CDR2 SYGVNS, per germline. The CDR3 has 19 amino acids. V was pared by 4 bases and J by 0 bases, with 17 bases of the junction left unmatched. The specimen sequenced was blood, either unsorted or a sorted T cell fraction (not recorded which). The genes are TRBV25-1 and TRBJ2-7; 8 bases fit TRBD2. This TCR was sampled from a male donor with ankylosing spondylitis. The CDR3 nucleotides are TGTGCCAGCAGTGCCTCCCTTGGGAGCGGGGGCTTTATCTCCTACGAGCAGTACTTC. Encoded protein: CASSASLGSGGFISYEQYF.